This TCR beta chain was profiled in a study of cytomegalovirus exposure and HLA in healthy donors. Study observations and caveats: Segments of the TCR beta V type were, in most cases, productive about 90% or about 30% of the time in an earlier analysis.

The CDR3 sequence is 15 residues long. Germline lookup yields CDR1 MNHEY and CDR2 SVGAGI. V lost 0 bases to trimming and J lost 4 bases; unmatched junction nucleotides: 6. With regard to this clone: Antigen unknown.

60 Vbeta and 13 Jbeta primers were used in PCR. Assay: immunoSEQ multiplex PCR; the TCRdb copy retains only in-frame clones and omits some. The table includes tens of thousands of clones, 84% detected once. The chain joins TRBV6-5 to TRBJ2-7, with 7 bases aligning to TRBD2. Sequencing was performed on PBMCs. This sequence originates from a woman between 18 and 30 years old in good health and CMV-seropositive. CDR3 region: CASSYSIASGYEQYF. The DNA for the CDR3 is TGTGCCAGCAGTTACTCGATAGCTAGCGGTTACGAGCAGTACTTC.